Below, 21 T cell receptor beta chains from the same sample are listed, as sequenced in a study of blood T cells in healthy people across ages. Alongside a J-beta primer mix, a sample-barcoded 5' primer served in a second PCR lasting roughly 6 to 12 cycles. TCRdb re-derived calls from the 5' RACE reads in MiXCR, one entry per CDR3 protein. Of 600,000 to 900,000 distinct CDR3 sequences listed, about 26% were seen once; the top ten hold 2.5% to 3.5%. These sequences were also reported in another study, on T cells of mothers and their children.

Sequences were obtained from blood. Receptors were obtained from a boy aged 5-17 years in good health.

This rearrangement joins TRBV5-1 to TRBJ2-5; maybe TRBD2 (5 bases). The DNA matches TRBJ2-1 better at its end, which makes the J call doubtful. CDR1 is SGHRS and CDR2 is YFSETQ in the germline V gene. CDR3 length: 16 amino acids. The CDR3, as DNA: TGCGCCAGCAGCTTGGCAGTTCGGCAGGAGGATGGTGAGCAGTTCTTC. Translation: CASSLAVRQEDGEQFF.

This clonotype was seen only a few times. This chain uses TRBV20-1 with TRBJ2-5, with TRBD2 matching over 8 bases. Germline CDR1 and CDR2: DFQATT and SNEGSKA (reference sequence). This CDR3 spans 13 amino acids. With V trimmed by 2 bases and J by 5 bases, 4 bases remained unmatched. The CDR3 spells CSARPWTSETQYF. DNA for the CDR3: TGCAGTGCTAGACCTTGGACTAGCGAGACCCAGTACTTC.

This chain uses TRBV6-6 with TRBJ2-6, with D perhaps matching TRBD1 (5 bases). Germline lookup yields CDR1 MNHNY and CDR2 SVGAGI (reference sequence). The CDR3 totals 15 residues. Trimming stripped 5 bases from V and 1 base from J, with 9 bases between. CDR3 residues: CASSRRVSGANVLTF. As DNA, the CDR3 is TGTGCCAGCAGTCGCAGGGTTTCTGGGGCCAACGTCCTGACTTTC.

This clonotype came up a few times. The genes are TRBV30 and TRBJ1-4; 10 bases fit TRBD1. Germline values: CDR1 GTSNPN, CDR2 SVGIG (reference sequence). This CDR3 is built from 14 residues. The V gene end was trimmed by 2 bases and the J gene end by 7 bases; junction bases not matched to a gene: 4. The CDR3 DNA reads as TGTGCCTGGAGTCTCCGGGACAGGGGTGAAAAACTGTTTTTT. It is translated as CAWSLRDRGEKLFF.

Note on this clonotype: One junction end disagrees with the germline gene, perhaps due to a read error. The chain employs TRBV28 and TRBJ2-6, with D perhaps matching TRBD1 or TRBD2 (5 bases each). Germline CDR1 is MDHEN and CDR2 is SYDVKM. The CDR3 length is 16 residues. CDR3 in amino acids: CASSSGTGLGASVLTF. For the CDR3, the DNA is TGTGCCAGCAGTTCTGGGACCGGGCTTGGGGCCAGCGTCCTGACTTTC. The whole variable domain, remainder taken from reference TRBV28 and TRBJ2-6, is DVKVTQSSRYLVKRTGEKVFLECVQDMDHENMFWYRQDPGLGLRLIYFSYDVKMKEKGDIPEGYSVSREKKERFSLILESASTNQTSMYLCASSSGTGLGASVLTFGAGSRLTVL.

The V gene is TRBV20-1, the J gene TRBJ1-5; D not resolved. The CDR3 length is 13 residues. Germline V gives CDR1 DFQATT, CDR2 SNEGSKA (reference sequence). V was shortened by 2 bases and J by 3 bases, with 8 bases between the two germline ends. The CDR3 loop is CSARSELNQPQHF. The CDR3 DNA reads TGCAGTGCTAGATCAGAACTCAATCAGCCCCAGCATTTT.

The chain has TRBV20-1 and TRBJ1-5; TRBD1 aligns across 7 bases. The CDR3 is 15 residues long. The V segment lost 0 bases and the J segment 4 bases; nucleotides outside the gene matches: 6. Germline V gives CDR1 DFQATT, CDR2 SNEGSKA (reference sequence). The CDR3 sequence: CSARDSRGGNQPQHF. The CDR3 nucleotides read TGCAGTGCTAGAGATTCCAGGGGGGGGAATCAGCCCCAGCATTTT.

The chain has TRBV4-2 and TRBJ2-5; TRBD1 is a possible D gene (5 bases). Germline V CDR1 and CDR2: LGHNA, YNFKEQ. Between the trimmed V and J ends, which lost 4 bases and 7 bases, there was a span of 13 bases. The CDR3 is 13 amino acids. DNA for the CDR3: TGTGCCAGCAGCCCTTCAGGGAAGGTGACCCAGTACTTC. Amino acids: CASSPSGKVTQYF.

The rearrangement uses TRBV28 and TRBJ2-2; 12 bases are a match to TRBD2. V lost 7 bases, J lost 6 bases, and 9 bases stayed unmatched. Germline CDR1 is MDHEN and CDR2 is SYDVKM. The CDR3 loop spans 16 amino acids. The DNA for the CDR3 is TGTGCCAGCACCCAGACTAGCGGGAGCGTCCCCGGGGAGCTGTTTTTT. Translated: CASTQTSGSVPGELFF.

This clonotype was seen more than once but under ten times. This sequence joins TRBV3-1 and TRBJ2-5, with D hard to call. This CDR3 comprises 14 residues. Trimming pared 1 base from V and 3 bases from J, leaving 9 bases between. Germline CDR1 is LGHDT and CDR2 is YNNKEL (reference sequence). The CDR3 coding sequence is TGTGCCAGCAGCCAAGTAGGGCTGGAAGAGACCCAGTACTTC. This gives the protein CASSQVGLEETQYF.

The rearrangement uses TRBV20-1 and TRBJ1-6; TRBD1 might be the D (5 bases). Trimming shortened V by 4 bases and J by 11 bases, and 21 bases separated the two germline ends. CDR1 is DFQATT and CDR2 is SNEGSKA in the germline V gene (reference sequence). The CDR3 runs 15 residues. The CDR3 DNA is TGCAGTGCTACGCCCCTGAGGGGTACGGATCCACCCCTCCACTTT. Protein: CSATPLRGTDPPLHF.

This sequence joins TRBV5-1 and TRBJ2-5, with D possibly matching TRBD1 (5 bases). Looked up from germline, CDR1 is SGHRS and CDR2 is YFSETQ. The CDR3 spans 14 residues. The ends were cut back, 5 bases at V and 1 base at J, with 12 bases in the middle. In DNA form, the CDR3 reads TGCGCCAGCAGACAGACAGTGCGCCAAGAGACCCAGTACTTC. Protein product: CASRQTVRQETQYF.

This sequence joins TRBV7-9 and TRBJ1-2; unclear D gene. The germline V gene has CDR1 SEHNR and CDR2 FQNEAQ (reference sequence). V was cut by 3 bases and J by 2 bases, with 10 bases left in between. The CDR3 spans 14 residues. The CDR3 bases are TGTGCCAGCAGCTTCCTTCCGGGCAACTATGGCTACACCTTC. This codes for CASSFLPGNYGYTF.

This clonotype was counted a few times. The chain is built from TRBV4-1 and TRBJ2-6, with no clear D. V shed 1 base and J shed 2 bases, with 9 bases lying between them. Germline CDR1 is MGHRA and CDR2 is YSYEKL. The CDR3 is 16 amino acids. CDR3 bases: TGCGCCAGCAGCCAAGGGACGGGCCCTGGGGCCAACGTCCTGACTTTC. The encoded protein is CASSQGTGPGANVLTF.

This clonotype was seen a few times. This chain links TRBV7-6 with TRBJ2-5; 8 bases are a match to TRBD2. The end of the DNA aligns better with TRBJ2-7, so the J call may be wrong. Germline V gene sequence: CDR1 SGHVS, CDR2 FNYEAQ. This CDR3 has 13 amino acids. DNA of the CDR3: TGTGCCAGCAGCCTCGAGCGGGGGAACGAGCAGTACTTC. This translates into CASSLERGNEQYF.

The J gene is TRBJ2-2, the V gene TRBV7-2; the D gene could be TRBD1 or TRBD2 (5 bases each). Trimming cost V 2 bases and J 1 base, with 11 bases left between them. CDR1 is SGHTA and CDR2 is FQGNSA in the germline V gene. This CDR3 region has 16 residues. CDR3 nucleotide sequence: TGTGCCAGCAGCTTAATGGGGGACCTGAACACCGGGGAGCTGTTTTTT. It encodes CASSLMGDLNTGELFF.

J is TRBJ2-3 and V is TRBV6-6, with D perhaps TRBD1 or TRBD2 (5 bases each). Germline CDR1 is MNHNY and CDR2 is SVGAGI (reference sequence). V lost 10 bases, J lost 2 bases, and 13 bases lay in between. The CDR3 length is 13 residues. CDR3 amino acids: CATLRGTTDTQYF. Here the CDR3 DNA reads TGTGCCACCCTCCGGGGCACCACAGATACGCAGTATTTT.

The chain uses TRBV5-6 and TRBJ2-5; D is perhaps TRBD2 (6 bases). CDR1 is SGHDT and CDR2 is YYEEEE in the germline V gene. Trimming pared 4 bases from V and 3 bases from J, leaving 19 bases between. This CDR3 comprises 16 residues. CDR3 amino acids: CASSVRGSSYKETQYF. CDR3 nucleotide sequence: TGTGCCAGCAGCGTCCGGGGGTCGTCCTACAAAGAGACCCAGTACTTC.

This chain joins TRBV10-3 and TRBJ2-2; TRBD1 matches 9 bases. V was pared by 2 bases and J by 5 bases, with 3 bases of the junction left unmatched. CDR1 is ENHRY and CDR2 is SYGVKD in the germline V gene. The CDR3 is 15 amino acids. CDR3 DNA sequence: TGTGCCATCAGTGAGGGACAGGGGCGAACCGGGGAGCTGTTTTTT. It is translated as CAISEGQGRTGELFF.

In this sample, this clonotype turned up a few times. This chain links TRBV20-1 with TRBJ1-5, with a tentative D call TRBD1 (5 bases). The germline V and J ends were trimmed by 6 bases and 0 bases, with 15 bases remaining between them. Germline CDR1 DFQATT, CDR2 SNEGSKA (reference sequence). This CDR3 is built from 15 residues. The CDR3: CSAAVGDYSNQPQHF. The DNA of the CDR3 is TGCAGTGCGGCCGTTGGGGACTATAGCAATCAGCCCCAGCATTTT.

The CDR3 spells CASSEQSTSASRFF. CDR3 bases: TGTGCCAGCAGTGAACAATCAACTAGCGCGAGTCGGTTCTTC. This chain links TRBV6-4 with TRBJ2-1; TRBD2 aligns across 7 bases. The V gene's germline CDR1 is MRHNA and CDR2 SNTAGT. The CDR3 has 14 residues. Unmatched junction bases numbered 14, after V lost 3 bases and J lost 15 bases.